The rows below give T cell receptor beta chains drawn from one sample of a study of regulatory T cells in long-lasting Graves disease. TCRdb independently ran MiXCR on the multiplex PCR reads; one entry per CDR3 protein. Among some 370,000 distinct CDR3 sequences listed, 20% to 25% were seen once. This material consisted of peripheral blood mononuclear cells (PBMCs), taken when the disease was refractory, from a patient treated with antithyroid drugs. These receptors were collected from a woman aged 40-49 years with Graves disease. CDR3s include the opening cysteine and the closing phenylalanine or tryptophan. A D gene is named only where the DNA matches it firmly. Not all rows give a size; the values are once, few, many and, for expanded clones, a class.

TRBJ2-7 few TRBV20-1 12 - TGCAGTGCTAGAACGGCTTCCTACGAGCAGTACTTC CSARTASYEQYF
TRBJ2-2 - TRBV19 13 - TGTGCCAGTAGCCGTGGCTCGCCCGGGGAGCTGTTTTTT CASSRGSPGELFF
TRBJ2-4 few TRBV12-3/TRBV12-4 19 TRBD2 TGTGCCAGCAGTCCCGGACTAGCGGGAGTGGGGGGGGCCAAAAACATTCAGTACTTC CASSPGLAGVGGAKNIQYF
TRBJ1-6 many TRBV28 16 - TGTGCCAGCAGACCAGGGACTGCTAGCTATAATTCACCCCTCCACTTT CASRPGTASYNSPLHF
TRBJ1-1 many TRBV28 16 - TGTGCCAGCAGTTTAGTTTGGGGGGAGAGGTTAGTTGAAGCTTTCTTT CASSLVWGERLVEAFF
TRBJ1-5 - TRBV6-1 13 - TGTGCCAGCAGGAATTGGAGCAATCAGCCCCAGCATTTT CASRNWSNQPQHF
TRBJ2-5 - TRBV6-9 14 - TGTGCCAGCAGTTACCCGGACTTCCAAGAGACCCAGTACTTC CASSYPDFQETQYF
TRBJ2-3 - TRBV28 13 - TGTGCCAGCAGTCCCAGGTACACAGATACGCAGTATTTT CASSPRYTDTQYF
TRBJ2-5 - TRBV7-9 15 - TGTGCCAGCAGCCCAGGGAGAAGCGGGCAAGAGACCCAGTACTTC CASSPGRSGQETQYF
TRBJ2-2 - TRBV7-9 15 - TGTGCCATCGTTATGGGGGCCGCGGGCACCGGGGAGCTGTTTTTT CAIVMGAAGTGELFF
TRBJ2-7 many TRBV11-2 11 - TGTGCCAGCAGCTCGGATCTAGAGCAGTACTTC CASSSDLEQYF
TRBJ2-7 few TRBV29-1 13 - TGCAGCGTAGAATTCGGGTGGGGATACGAGCAGTACTTC CSVEFGWGYEQYF
TRBJ2-7 - TRBV6-5 15 - TGTGCCAGCAGTTCGACGGGCAGGAGGGGCTTCGAGCAGTACTTC CASSSTGRRGFEQYF
TRBJ1-2 many TRBV15 15 - TGTGCCACCAGCAACGACAGGAAACCAAACTATGGCTACACCTTC CATSNDRKPNYGYTF
TRBJ2-1 - TRBV5-1 14 - TGCGCCAGCAGCGGGGCAGGGCCATACAATGAGCAGTTCTTC CASSGAGPYNEQFF
TRBJ1-3 - TRBV20-1 12 - TGCAGTGCTAGAGATTCAGGAAACACCATATATTTT CSARDSGNTIYF
TRBJ2-2 - TRBV2 15 - TGTGCCATCAGTTCCGGGCCCGCGAACACCGGGGAGCTGTTTTTT CAISSGPANTGELFF
TRBJ2-7 many TRBV2 11 TRBD1 TGTGCCAGTAATACAGGGGCCGAGCAGTACTTC CASNTGAEQYF
TRBJ2-3 - TRBV29-1 13 TRBD1 TGCAGCGTTCTCAGGGGGATCACAGATACGCAGTATTTT CSVLRGITDTQYF
TRBJ2-1 few TRBV28 14 - TGTGCCAGCAGTGGGGGGGGCCGACGGAATGAGCAGTTCTTC CASSGGGRRNEQFF
TRBJ1-1 many TRBV2 16 - TGTGCCAGCAGTCCTTGGCAGATCAATCGGAACACTGAAGCTTTCTTT CASSPWQINRNTEAFF
TRBJ2-7 few TRBV5-5 15 - TGTGCCAGCAGCTTGGGTCCTGGGGCTACCTACGAGCAGTACTTC CASSLGPGATYEQYF
TRBJ2-7 many TRBV2 11 - TGTGCCAGCAGTGTTGTGCAGGGGCAGTACTTC CASSVVQGQYF
TRBJ1-1 many TRBV12-3/TRBV12-4 13 - TGTGCCAGCAGCCGAAGGGACACCTTTCGGGCTTTCTTT CASSRRDTFRAFF
TRBJ1-4 - TRBV6-2/TRBV6-3 13 - TGTGCCAGCAGACCATCGACTGCGAGAAAACTGTTTTTT CASRPSTARKLFF
TRBJ2-7 many TRBV27 16 TRBD2 TGTGCCAGCAGCAGAGGGGCGGGAGGGATCTCCTACGAGCAGTACTTC CASSRGAGGISYEQYF
TRBJ2-3 once TRBV5-1 16 TRBD2 TGCGCCAGCAGCCTGTTGACTAGCGGGAGTGGAGATACGCAGTATTTT CASSLLTSGSGDTQYF
TRBJ2-1 - TRBV12-3/TRBV12-4 15 - TGTGCCAGCAGTTTGGGGCCGCCAGCCTACAATGAGCAGTTCTTC CASSLGPPAYNEQFF
TRBJ2-2 few TRBV5-4 14 - TGTGCCAGCAGCTTCGTGGAGAACACCGGGGAGCTGTTTTTT CASSFVENTGELFF
TRBJ2-5 many TRBV27 14 - TGTGCCAGCAGTTTAGGTTGGGGGGATGAGACCCAGTACTTC CASSLGWGDETQYF
TRBJ2-4 many TRBV28 16 - TGTGCCAGCAGTTTATTTAGCAGGATAGCCAAAAACATTCAGTACTTC CASSLFSRIAKNIQYF
TRBJ1-1 many TRBV12-3/TRBV12-4 14 - TGTGCCAGCAGAACTCGGGGTTTTGGGACTGAAGCTTTCTTT CASRTRGFGTEAFF
TRBJ2-7 many TRBV28 13 - TGTGCCAGCACCATAGGGGGGGCGGGTGAGCAGTACTTC CASTIGGAGEQYF
TRBJ1-1 - TRBV4-1 14 - TGCGCCAGCAGCCAAGATAGAACAGGTCGAGGGGCTTTCTTT CASSQDRTGRGAFF
TRBJ2-2 few TRBV6-2/TRBV6-3 19 TRBD2 TGTGCCAGCAGTTACCGACTAGCGGGAGGCTCCAAAGGGATGGGGGAGCTGTTTTTT CASSYRLAGGSKGMGELFF
TRBJ2-7 few TRBV27 15 - TGTGCCAGCAGGGATAGGGGAGGGGGCTCCTACGAGCAGTACTTC CASRDRGGGSYEQYF
TRBJ1-2 few TRBV19 15 TRBD1 TGTGCCAGTATTAATCCGGGACAGGAAAGGCATGGCTACACCTTC CASINPGQERHGYTF